A selection of T cell receptor beta chains follows, all from one sample in a study of cytomegalovirus exposure and HLA in healthy donors. Repertoires were generated with immunoSEQ multiplex PCR, while TCRdb's copy carries only in-frame clones and drops some. The table lists around 150,000 clones, 79% of them singletons. Sequenced sample: PBMCs. These receptors all stem from a man aged 45 to 65 in good health and CMV-seropositive. Both conserved end residues are part of each CDR3.

CDR3aa | j_gene | v_gene
CASSLVPMSSYNEQFF | TRBJ2-1 | TRBV5-5
CASSWQGRSSETQYF | TRBJ2-5 | TRBV6-6
CASTPDRGETQYF | TRBJ2-5 | TRBV19
CSSTDFQGNEQYF | TRBJ2-7 | TRBV7-9
CASSFSGDNTGELFF | TRBJ2-2 | TRBV28
CASKRKDGLAGFTGELFF | TRBJ2-2 | TRBV4-2
CASSDGRGNPYEQYF | TRBJ2-7 | TRBV6-1
CASGTGASGPKETQYF | TRBJ2-5 | TRBV5-1
CASSEQGADGYTF | TRBJ1-2 | TRBV6-1
CASSKAIPRGMNTEAFF | TRBJ1-1 | TRBV4-1
CASSLVSTSGRSEQYF | TRBJ2-7 | TRBV11-2
CASSPRSSTGELFF | TRBJ2-2 | TRBV18
CASGRDREVSPLHF | TRBJ1-6 | TRBV6-5
CASSLNLGGQLTGELFF | TRBJ2-2 | TRBV5-1
CASRPGFTTYNEQFF | TRBJ2-1 | TRBV6-5
CASSRVQGGQPQHF | TRBJ1-5 | TRBV28